Listed here is a single T cell receptor (beta chain). Its antigen remains unidentified. Base qualities are not recorded, but no much larger clone differs from it by a single base. The entry originates in a study of T cell changes during pregnancy in multiple sclerosis (dated by TCRdb to 2018 to 2020). About the study as a whole: The study looked at changes in the T cell repertoire across pregnancy in women with multiple sclerosis.

Trimming at the junction amounts to 3 bases on V and 0 bases on J, and the germline ends lie 14 bases apart. CDR1 and CDR2 are read off the germline V gene as SGHDN and FVKESK. Measured from the cysteine to the phenylalanine, the CDR3 is 16 residues long. Only CDR3 DNA is held: 48 bases, read in frame from base 1. The method behind the library was the immunoSEQ multiplex PCR assay. TCRdb re-hosts the immuneACCESS table, in-frame sequences only. Its copies lack some clones; in the studies checked, an unresolved V gene accounts for under half of them, and the cause for the rest is not known. This sample has approximately 74,000 clones in its table, and around 85% of those were observed once. Of the sample, over 3% is held by the ten largest clones.

The V and J segments used are TRBV14 and TRBJ2-5, with TRBD2 perhaps the D gene, on 6 matching bases. The material sequenced was peripheral blood, taken before pregnancy. This clonotype originated in a female donor with multiple sclerosis, enrolled in a pregnancy study. The CDR3 loop reads CASSHWVGGDQETQYF. The bases are TGTGCCAGCAGCCATTGGGTCGGGGGAGACCAAGAGACCCAGTACTTC.